These 23 T cell receptor beta chains came from one sample sequenced in a study of blood T cell repertoires in COVID-19. Clones were read by immunoSEQ multiplex PCR, and TCRdb kept only the in-frame ones, dropping some. The sample lists 300,000 to 450,000 clones; 75% to 90% were seen once. Specimen: peripheral blood. All receptors come from a woman between 18 and 30 years old with acute or convalescent COVID-19.

This clone has ten or more counts. This CDR3 is CASSENNQPQHF. Here the CDR3 DNA reads TGTGCCAGTAGTGAGAATAATCAGCCCCAGCATTTT. This chain links TRBV19 with TRBJ1-5; no clear D. The CDR3 length is 12 residues. V was trimmed by 5 bases and J by 4 bases, leaving 6 bases between them. Germline CDR1 LNHDA, CDR2 SQIVND (reference sequence). The variable domain in full, with the rest retrieved from reference TRBV19 and TRBJ1-5, is DGGITQSPKYLFRKEGQNVTLSCEQNLNHDAMYWYRQDPGQGLRLIYYSQIVNDFQKGDIAEGYSVSREKKESFPLTVTSAQKNPTAFYLCASSENNQPQHFGDGTRLSIL.

The chain employs TRBV20-1 and TRBJ1-2; tentatively, D is TRBD1 (6 bases). CDR3 size: 11 residues. Germline CDR1 DFQATT, CDR2 SNEGSKA (reference sequence). The V end lost 4 bases, the J end lost 5 bases, and 8 bases lay between the germline ends. As DNA, the CDR3 is TGCAGTGCTAACGGACAGTATGGCTACACCTTC. Amino acids: CSANGQYGYTF.

The table lists this clone with a few counts. The rearrangement uses TRBV20-1 and TRBJ1-6; 8 bases fit TRBD1. Germline lookup yields CDR1 DFQATT and CDR2 SNEGSKA (reference sequence). The CDR3 totals 14 residues. V shed 3 bases, J shed 6 bases, and the junction held 4 bases outside the gene matches. CDR3 amino acids: CSASRQGSNSPLHF. The CDR3, as DNA: TGCAGTGCTAGTCGACAGGGGAGTAATTCACCCCTCCACTTT.

The rearrangement uses TRBV5-8 and TRBJ1-5; 11 bases align to TRBD1. CDR3 size: 15 residues. The germline CDR1 and CDR2 sequences are SGHTS and YDEGEE. V gave up 4 bases and J gave up 4 bases; unmatched junction bases: 4. The DNA for the CDR3 is TGTGCCAGCAGCCAGGGGACAGGGGGGAATCAGCCCCAGCATTTT. This codes for CASSQGTGGNQPQHF.

The V call is TRBV29-1, the J call TRBJ1-4; no reliable D call. V was trimmed by 4 bases and J by 5 bases, leaving 17 bases between them. Germline V lookup: CDR1 SQVTM, CDR2 ANQGSEA. The CDR3 sequence is 15 residues long. This CDR3 is CSVGPAGGLNEKLFF. CDR3 DNA: TGCAGCGTTGGGCCCGCTGGAGGTTTAAATGAAAAACTGTTTTTT.

The chain couples TRBV4-1 to TRBJ1-1; D is undetermined. V was shortened by 4 bases and J by 1 base, with 13 bases between the two germline ends. CDR3 size: 15 residues. Germline V gene data show CDR1 as MGHRA and CDR2 as YSYEKL. The CDR3 sequence is CASSLATGKNTEAFF. DNA of the CDR3: TGCGCCAGCAGCCTCGCAACGGGGAAGAACACTGAAGCTTTCTTT.

Here the CDR3 DNA reads TGTGCCAGCAGCTTAGAAGGGTCTAGCGGGGCCTACGAGCAGTACTTC. Protein sequence: CASSLEGSSGAYEQYF. This chain uses TRBV7-2 with TRBJ2-7; 9 positions match TRBD2. CDR3 length: 16 residues. J gave up 2 bases and V 1 base, and 6 bases lay outside the gene matches. Germline V gene data show CDR1 as SGHTA and CDR2 as FQGNSA.

This clone was found once. This rearrangement joins TRBV3-1 (or the pseudogene TRBV3-2) to TRBJ1-1, with 8 bases lining up with TRBD1. Trimming cost V 4 bases and J 3 bases; bases outside gene matches: 7. The CDR3 runs 15 residues. Germline V gives CDR1 LGHDT, CDR2 YNNKEL (reference sequence). CDR3 DNA: TGTGCCAGCAGCCGGTGGACAGGGAAGGACACTGAAGCTTTCTTT. The encoded protein is CASSRWTGKDTEAFF.

J is TRBJ2-5 and V is TRBV11-3; TRBD1 matches 8 bases. Trimming cost V 4 bases and J 3 bases; bases outside gene matches: 7. CDR1 SGHNT and CDR2 YENEEA come from the germline V gene. This CDR3 has 15 residues. The CDR3 here is CASSSRTGSEETQYF. The DNA for the CDR3 is TGTGCCAGCAGCTCCAGGACAGGGAGTGAAGAGACCCAGTACTTC.

The chain employs TRBV5-1 and TRBJ2-1, with 10 positions matching TRBD1. V gave up 0 bases and J gave up 7 bases; unmatched junction bases: 4. This CDR3 contains 15 residues. CDR1 SGHRS and CDR2 YFSETQ come from the germline V gene. CDR3 protein: CASSLGQGAENEQFF. CDR3 nucleotide sequence: TGCGCCAGCAGCTTGGGACAGGGGGCGGAAAATGAGCAGTTCTTC.

This clone was seen a handful of times. A junction end diverges from the germline sequence, so it may reflect a read error. The V gene is TRBV29-1, the J gene TRBJ2-3, with 11 bases fitting TRBD2. The CDR3 totals 13 residues. CDR1 and CDR2 (germline): SQVTM, ANQGSEA. The CDR3 region has the DNA TGTTCCCGGGGACTAGCGGACACAGATACGCAGTATTTT. It yields the protein CSRGLADTDTQYF.

This chain links TRBV5-1 with TRBJ2-1; 7 nucleotides line up with TRBD1. This CDR3 comprises 15 residues. Germline V gives CDR1 SGHRS, CDR2 YFSETQ. V trimming: 0 bases; J trimming: 7 bases; junction bases outside the gene matches: 7. CDR3 DNA: TGCGCCAGCAGCTTGGCCCCCTCGACAGGGAATGAGCAGTTCTTC. This gives the protein CASSLAPSTGNEQFF.

The J gene is TRBJ1-1, the V gene TRBV19; D might be TRBD1 (5 bases). V lost 4 bases and J 0 bases, leaving 18 bases between the germline ends. Germline V gives CDR1 LNHDA, CDR2 SQIVND (reference sequence). CDR3 length: 17 residues. CDR3 bases: TGTGCCAGTAGTACTGCAGTGGGGCAGCAATTGAACACTGAAGCTTTCTTT. Its translation is CASSTAVGQQLNTEAFF.

The genes are TRBV19 and TRBJ2-5; TRBD1 matches 10 bases. The J segment lost 5 bases and the V segment lost 7 bases, leaving 10 bases of the junction unmatched. This CDR3 has 15 residues. The germline gives CDR1 LNHDA, CDR2 SQIVND (reference sequence). CDR3 sequence (DNA): TGTGCCAGTAACCATAGACAGGGGGCGCGGGAGACCCAGTACTTC. As protein: CASNHRQGARETQYF.

V usage is TRBV6-5 and J usage is TRBJ1-2; 7 nucleotides match TRBD1. Germline V gives CDR1 MNHEY, CDR2 SVGAGI. The trim removed 6 bases at V and 2 bases at J, leaving 9 bases unmatched. The CDR3 has 15 amino acids. CDR3 protein: CASSTPKTGNYGYTF. The CDR3, as DNA: TGTGCCAGCAGCACGCCTAAGACAGGGAACTATGGCTACACCTTC.

The gene calls are TRBV10-1 and TRBJ1-5, with unresolved D. The germline V gene has CDR1 WNHNN and CDR2 SYGVQD (reference sequence). With 2 bases removed from V and 6 bases from J, the gap between germline ends came to 8 bases. There are 13 residues in the CDR3. CDR3 nucleotide sequence: TGCGCCAGCAGTGAGGTAGTTGGTCAGCCCCAGCATTTT. This encodes CASSEVVGQPQHF.

The chain combines TRBV19 with TRBJ1-3; D ambiguous. Germline CDR1 is LNHDA and CDR2 is SQIVND (reference sequence). V was cut by 6 bases and J by 0 bases, with 12 bases left in between. The CDR3 spans 15 residues. The CDR3 DNA reads TGTGCCAGTAGGTCGACATCTTTCTCTGGAAACACCATATATTTT. This gives the protein CASRSTSFSGNTIYF.

The chain links TRBV5-1 to TRBJ2-3; 12 bases fit TRBD2. The CDR3 spans 16 residues. V was pared by 5 bases and J by 4 bases, with 8 bases of the junction left unmatched. Germline CDR1 reads SGHRS; CDR2 reads YFSETQ. CDR3 sequence reads: CASRVGTSGLADTQYF. Here the CDR3 DNA reads TGCGCCAGCAGGGTCGGGACTAGCGGGTTGGCAGATACGCAGTATTTT.

Notes on this clone: Other DNA sequences in this sample translate to the same CDR3. This rearrangement joins TRBV9 to TRBJ2-3; perhaps TRBD2 as D (5 bases). Trimming removed 0 bases from V and 6 bases from J, with 11 bases in between. The CDR3 runs 14 residues. The germline CDR1 and CDR2 sequences are SGDLS and YYNGEE. The CDR3 coding sequence is TGTGCCAGCAGCGTAGGGACGGGAACCGATACGCAGTATTTT. This encodes CASSVGTGTDTQYF.

The rearrangement uses TRBV20-1 and TRBJ1-2, with D uncertain. This CDR3 is 11 amino acids long. Looked up from germline, CDR1 is DFQATT and CDR2 is SNEGSKA (reference sequence). V was shortened by 3 bases and J by 8 bases, with 10 bases between the two germline ends. CDR3 sequence (DNA): TGCAGTGCTAGGGGCCTCCCGGGCTACACCTTC. Its protein product is CSARGLPGYTF.

This clone was seen only once. V is TRBV5-1 and J is TRBJ1-1; 12 bases fit TRBD1. Germline V gene lookup returns CDR1 SGHRS and CDR2 YFSETQ. The CDR3 has 19 amino acids. The ends lost 3 bases at V and 1 base at J; junction bases unmatched: 13. DNA for the CDR3: TGCGCCAGCAGCTCGTCCCGGGACAGGGGGCGCGGGAAGAACACTGAAGCTTTCTTT. It specifies CASSSSRDRGRGKNTEAFF. Full variable domain (missing parts from reference TRBV5-1 and TRBJ1-1): KAGVTQTPRYLIKTRGQQVTLSCSPISGHRSVSWYQQTPGQGLQFLFEYFSETQRNKGNFPGRFSGRQFSNSRSEMNVSTLELGDSALYLCASSSSRDRGRGKNTEAFFGQGTRLTVV.

J is TRBJ2-7 and V is TRBV7-9; 10 positions agree with TRBD1. Germline CDR1 and CDR2: SEHNR and FQNEAQ (reference sequence). V trimming: 10 bases; J trimming: 5 bases; junction bases outside the gene matches: 11. The CDR3 is 14 residues long. The CDR3 nucleotides read TGTGCCACCGGGCGGGACAGGGGACGAAACGAGCAGTACTTC. Translating gives CATGRDRGRNEQYF.

The chain recombines TRBV12-5 with TRBJ1-3; possibly TRBD1 for D (5 bases). The CDR3 has 15 residues. Germline V lookup: CDR1 LGHNT, CDR2 FRNRAP. Trimming removed 8 bases from V and 0 bases from J, with 14 bases in between. The CDR3 sequence: CASSSTGGSGNTIYF. The CDR3 DNA reads as TGTGCTAGTTCATCGACGGGGGGCTCTGGAAACACCATATATTTT.